This T cell receptor (beta chain) was recovered during a study of regulatory T cells in long-lasting Graves disease. Study results and limitations: With persistent disease, TRBV28, TRBJ1-2 and TRBJ2-5 were the favored segments. Persistent Graves' patients showed less TCR diversity than newly diagnosed patients showed.

Building of the TCR beta libraries involved iRepertoire HTBI primers and Arm-PCR of CDR3 regions. In TCRdb, the multiplex PCR reads were re-called with MiXCR into one record per CDR3 protein. The sample consists of over 400,000 distinct CDR3 sequences, around 15% of them appearing once. As for time point: newly diagnosed GD, antithyroid drugs for less than 3 months. Construction of the TCR library relied on RNA isolated from PBMCs. Trimming cost V 5 bases and J 5 bases, with 25 bases left between them. Germline V gene lookup returns CDR1 DFQATT and CDR2 SNEGSKA (reference sequence). The CDR3 has 17 amino acids. This clonotype was observed many times. The antigen remains undetermined. The same data also contributed to another study, on T cells in Graves' hyperthyroidism and ophthalmopathy.

This TCR derives from a woman aged 45-65 years with Graves disease. The V and J genes are TRBV20-1 and TRBJ1-3; the D is unclear. The sample here was peripheral blood mononuclear cells (PBMCs), taken at new diagnosis, from a patient treated with antithyroid drugs. The CDR3 is CSARRGGWLTQRNTIYF. The CDR3 DNA reads as TGCAGTGCTCGTAGAGGAGGCTGGTTGACGCAAAGAAACACCATATATTTT.